The 29 T cell receptor beta chains presented below share a single source sample, sequenced in a study of blood T cell repertoires in COVID-19. TCRdb keeps only in-frame clones here, not all; method: immunoSEQ multiplex PCR. There are roughly 350,000 clones in the sample; around 90% occur only once, and 15% to 20% lies in the top ten. The sequencing sample was made of PBMCs or T cells enriched from blood (not recorded which). The source of these receptors is a woman under 40 who had recovered from COVID-19.

The chain couples TRBV15 to TRBJ2-1; D perhaps matches TRBD2 (5 bases). Germline V CDR1 and CDR2: LNHNV, YYDKDF (reference sequence). V dropped 1 base and J dropped 6 bases, with 19 bases sitting between them. CDR3 length: 17 amino acids. The CDR3 protein is CATSRGPGKGVFNEQFF. In nucleotides, the CDR3 is TGTGCCACCAGCAGAGGCCCGGGGAAGGGAGTATTCAATGAGCAGTTCTTC.

This chain links TRBV7-2 with TRBJ2-1; 7 bases match TRBD2. Germline values: CDR1 SGHTA, CDR2 FQGNSA. This CDR3 is built from 16 residues. V lost 4 bases to trimming and J lost 0 bases; unmatched junction nucleotides: 6. CDR3 residues: CASSSRGLSSYNEQFF. As DNA, the CDR3 is TGTGCCAGCAGCTCGCGGGGGTTGAGCTCCTACAATGAGCAGTTCTTC.

In this sample, this clone turned up once. This sequence joins TRBV2 and TRBJ1-3; possible D gene TRBD1, 6 bases. This CDR3 region has 15 residues. From germline, CDR1 is SNHLY and CDR2 FYNNEI. Trimming took off 6 bases at V and 4 bases at J, with 16 bases between the two ends. CDR3 residues: CASSRSTGPGNTIYF. DNA for the CDR3: TGTGCCAGCAGCCGCTCTACAGGGCCCGGAAACACCATATATTTT.

V usage is TRBV27 and J usage is TRBJ2-7; 8 nucleotides align to TRBD1. The germline gives CDR1 MNHEY, CDR2 SMNVEV (reference sequence). The V segment lost 5 bases and the J segment 5 bases; nucleotides outside the gene matches: 8. The CDR3 loop spans 14 amino acids. Here the CDR3 reads CASSRRTGTHEQYF. The CDR3 DNA sequence: TGTGCCAGCAGTCGGAGGACAGGGACCCACGAGCAGTACTTC.

The V gene is TRBV14, the J gene TRBJ1-6; no clear D. V lost 2 bases and J lost 6, with 11 bases in between. Germline V gene data show CDR1 as SGHDN and CDR2 as FVKESK. CDR3 length equals 15 residues. CDR3: CASSQRRQTNSPLHF. The CDR3 nucleotides are TGTGCCAGCAGCCAAAGGCGGCAGACTAATTCACCCCTCCACTTT.

The chain links TRBV4-1 to TRBJ2-7; D might be TRBD2 (6 bases). The CDR3 contains 15 residues. The germline gives CDR1 MGHRA, CDR2 YSYEKL. V gave up 0 bases and J gave up 4 bases, with 13 bases separating them. The CDR3 DNA is TGCGCCAGCAGCCAAGATATGGGGGGAGCGTACGAGCAGTACTTC. Its translation is CASSQDMGGAYEQYF.

The V call is TRBV7-2, the J call TRBJ1-6; perhaps TRBD1 as D (5 bases). This CDR3 is 14 amino acids long. V lost 5 bases, J lost 5 bases, and 10 bases lay in between. Per the germline V gene, CDR1 is SGHTA and CDR2 is FQGNSA. CDR3 nucleotides: TGTGCCAGCAGCCCCGGACACAATAATTCACCCCTCCACTTT. This gives the protein CASSPGHNNSPLHF.

The rearrangement links TRBV7-2 to TRBJ2-7; 9 bases are a match to TRBD1. The germline CDR1 and CDR2 sequences are SGHTA and FQGNSA. The CDR3 sequence is 14 residues long. V lost 6 bases and J lost 0; bases outside the gene matches: 3. The CDR3 region is CASRRTGASYEQYF. The DNA of the CDR3 is TGTGCCAGCAGGCGGACAGGGGCCTCCTACGAGCAGTACTTC.

V gene TRBV20-1 combines with J gene TRBJ1-6; possibly TRBD1 for D (6 bases). Trimming cost V 5 bases and J 5 bases, with 13 bases left between them. Germline V gene data show CDR1 as DFQATT and CDR2 as SNEGSKA (reference sequence). The CDR3 is made up of 14 amino acids. CDR3 nucleotides: TGCAGTGCTGGTGACAGGCTACATAATTCACCCCTCCACTTT. It encodes CSAGDRLHNSPLHF.

The CDR3 DNA reads as TGTGCCAGCAGCCGAAGCGGATACGAGCAGTACTTC. Protein sequence: CASSRSGYEQYF. V usage is TRBV7-8 and J usage is TRBJ2-7; possibly TRBD2 for D (5 bases). CDR3 length equals 12 residues. Germline CDR1 and CDR2: SGHVS and FQNEAQ. Trimming removed 5 bases from V and 4 bases from J, with 9 bases in between.

The rearrangement joins TRBV10-3 to TRBJ1-2; no definite D call. V was trimmed by 7 bases and J by 5 bases, leaving 11 bases between them. This CDR3 region has 12 residues. Germline V CDR1 and CDR2: ENHRY, SYGVKD. In nucleotides, the CDR3 is TGTGCCATCACCCTAAGCGGGTATGGCTACACCTTC. Translating it yields CAITLSGYGYTF.

This clone turned up a few times. The chain joins TRBV2 to TRBJ2-2; weak D call: TRBD1 (6 bases). Trimming took 6 bases from V and 1 from J, leaving 12 bases between them. CDR1 and CDR2 from the germline V gene are SNHLY and FYNNEI. The CDR3 is made up of 15 amino acids. The CDR3 nucleotides are TGTGCCAGCAGGGAACCGGGACAGAACACCGGGGAGCTGTTTTTT. This sequence encodes CASREPGQNTGELFF.

The chain couples TRBV9 to TRBJ2-1, with 11 bases identical to TRBD1. CDR1 and CDR2 from the germline V gene are SGDLS and YYNGEE. With V trimmed by 0 bases and J by 8 bases, 4 bases remained unmatched. The CDR3 is 15 residues long. The CDR3 nucleotides read TGTGCCAGCAGCGTAGGGACAGGGGGCTTGGATGAGCAGTTCTTC. Translation: CASSVGTGGLDEQFF.

Points on this clone: Other DNA variants within this sample encode the same CDR3. The chain is built from TRBV27 and TRBJ2-7; 9 bases are a match to TRBD1. Germline V gene lookup returns CDR1 MNHEY and CDR2 SMNVEV (reference sequence). Trimming took 6 bases from V and 2 from J; bases not matched to a gene: 5. The CDR3 covers 14 residues. CDR3: CASRPGQGAYEQYF. The CDR3 bases are TGTGCCAGCAGGCCGGGACAGGGTGCCTACGAGCAGTACTTC.

J is TRBJ1-2 and V is TRBV6-2 or TRBV6-3; 10 positions agree with TRBD1. The CDR3 runs 15 residues. Losses at the gene ends were 4 bases for V and 3 bases for J; bases not matched to a gene: 5. CDR1 and CDR2 (germline): MNHEY, SVGEGT. The CDR3 here is CASSFRTGGYYGYTF. The CDR3 DNA reads TGTGCCAGCAGTTTCCGGACAGGGGGGTACTATGGCTACACCTTC.

This chain joins TRBV5-4 and TRBJ2-7; tentative D call: TRBD1 (6 bases). Germline V CDR1 and CDR2: SGHNT, YYREEE (reference sequence). The V and J ends lost 4 bases and 2 bases respectively, with 10 bases between them. The CDR3 is 13 amino acids. CDR3 in DNA: TGTGCCAGCAGCCGGGACACTACCTACGAGCAGTACTTC. Protein product: CASSRDTTYEQYF.

The V call is TRBV29-1, the J call TRBJ2-3, with D perhaps matching TRBD2 (6 bases). The CDR3 spans 15 residues. Germline-derived CDR1 and CDR2 are SQVTM and ANQGSEA. V lost 0 bases and J lost 3, with 13 bases in between. CDR3 DNA: TGCAGCGTTGAAGATGAGGCGGGAAAAACAGATACGCAGTATTTT. Protein sequence: CSVEDEAGKTDTQYF.

The chain recombines TRBV7-3 with TRBJ2-7; 13 nucleotides line up with TRBD2. The length of the CDR3 is 14 residues. The germline V gene has CDR1 SGHTA and CDR2 FQGTGA. V was clipped by 3 bases and J by 6 bases; unmatched bases: 2. The CDR3, as DNA: TGTGCCAGCAGCTTGGGACTAGCGGGAAGCGAGCAGTACTTC. Amino acids: CASSLGLAGSEQYF.

This clone occurred once. The chain joins TRBV4-3 to TRBJ1-2; perhaps TRBD1 as D (6 bases). This CDR3 is 18 amino acids long. V was clipped by 0 bases and J by 4 bases, with 21 bases between them. The germline V gene has CDR1 LGHNA and CDR2 YSLEER. The CDR3 loop reads CASSQDQGGGLGTYGYTF. Here the CDR3 DNA reads TGCGCCAGCAGCCAAGATCAAGGCGGGGGCCTGGGAACCTATGGCTACACCTTC.

This clone was seen more than once but under ten times. The gene calls are TRBV10-2 and TRBJ1-2; D is possibly TRBD1 (5 bases). Trimming stripped 0 bases from V and 4 bases from J, with 6 bases between. CDR1 is WSHSY, CDR2 SAAADI, per germline. The CDR3 is 13 amino acids. The CDR3 DNA sequence: TGCGCCAGCAGTGAGTCGACAGCCTATGGCTACACCTTC. This translates into CASSESTAYGYTF.

The rearrangement uses TRBV29-1 and TRBJ1-2, with 8 bases fitting TRBD1. CDR3 size: 11 residues. Trimming took 8 bases from V and 7 from J; bases not matched to a gene: 6. CDR1 and CDR2 from the germline V gene are SQVTM and ANQGSEA. CDR3 nucleotide sequence: TGCAGCATCGGGGACAGGTCTGGCTACACCTTC. Amino acids: CSIGDRSGYTF. The full variable domain, completed using reference TRBV29-1 and TRBJ1-2, is SAVISQKPSRDICQRGTSLTIQCQVDSQVTMMFWYRQQPGQSLTLIATANQGSEATYESGFVIDKFPISRPNLTFSTLTVSNMSPEDSSIYLCSIGDRSGYTFGSGTRLTVV.

V gene TRBV4-1 combines with J gene TRBJ1-1, with D unclear. The CDR3 loop spans 17 amino acids. Germline V gene lookup returns CDR1 MGHRA and CDR2 YSYEKL. Trimming removed 0 bases at V and 0 bases at J, with 14 bases between. The CDR3 nucleotides are TGCGCCAGCAGCCAAGATGCGGGCGCGATACTGAACACTGAAGCTTTCTTT. This translates into CASSQDAGAILNTEAFF.

This chain uses TRBV5-8 with TRBJ1-4; D gene uncertain. The length of the CDR3 is 14 residues. Germline CDR1 is SGHTS and CDR2 is YDEGEE. V lost 1 base and J 7 bases, leaving 11 bases between the germline ends. The CDR3 protein is CASSLYGRSEKLFF. The CDR3 DNA is TGTGCCAGCAGCTTGTATGGGCGTAGTGAAAAACTGTTTTTT.

This clone was observed a single time. The gene calls are TRBV7-9 and TRBJ1-2; D gene unclear. The CDR3 covers 14 residues. The germline V gene has CDR1 SEHNR and CDR2 FQNEAQ (reference sequence). The germline V and J ends were trimmed by 1 base and 2 bases, with 8 bases remaining between them. The chain's CDR3 is CASSLVASNYGYTF. CDR3 DNA sequence: TGTGCCAGCAGCTTAGTAGCCAGCAACTATGGCTACACCTTC.

The chain joins TRBV28 to TRBJ2-1; maybe TRBD2 (6 bases). The germline V gene has CDR1 MDHEN and CDR2 SYDVKM. There are 12 residues in the CDR3. V was trimmed by 8 bases and J by 9 bases, leaving 14 bases between them. The CDR3 is CASRGGMGEQFF. CDR3 coding DNA: TGTGCCAGCCGGGGCGGGATGGGTGAGCAGTTCTTC.

The rearrangement links TRBV6-2 or TRBV6-3 to TRBJ2-7; 8 bases agree with TRBD2. Per the germline V gene, CDR1 is MNHEY and CDR2 is SVGEGT. CDR3 length: 16 amino acids. The J segment lost 1 base and the V segment lost 0 bases, leaving 5 bases of the junction unmatched. Written as DNA, the CDR3 is TGTGCCAGCAGTTACTCGAGGACTAGCCTTTCCTACGAGCAGTACTTC. It specifies CASSYSRTSLSYEQYF.

V gene TRBV9 combines with J gene TRBJ2-2; 8 bases map to TRBD2. V was clipped by 2 bases and J by 3 bases; unmatched bases: 3. This CDR3 is 15 amino acids long. Germline CDR1 is SGDLS and CDR2 is YYNGEE. In nucleotides, the CDR3 is TGTGCCAGCAGCGTCGGGAGGGCCGACACCGGGGAGCTGTTTTTT. Translation gives CASSVGRADTGELFF.

This clone turned up a few times. The chain employs TRBV5-1 and TRBJ2-2; no reliable D call. The CDR3 has 15 amino acids. Trimming took off 3 bases at V and 7 bases at J, with 16 bases between the two ends. CDR1 is SGHRS, CDR2 YFSETQ, per germline. The CDR3: CASSSSGFLGGELFF. The CDR3 coding sequence is TGCGCCAGCAGCTCTTCGGGTTTTTTGGGCGGGGAGCTGTTTTTT.

The V gene is TRBV19, the J gene TRBJ2-2, with 8 bases aligning to TRBD1. Trimming at V came to 3 bases and at J to 7 bases, leaving 13 bases not matched to a gene. Germline CDR1 and CDR2: LNHDA and SQIVND (reference sequence). The CDR3 consists of 17 residues. CDR3 coding DNA: TGTGCCAGTAGTATGTTGATGGGCAGGGGGCGGATCGGGGAGCTGTTTTTT. Its translation: CASSMLMGRGRIGELFF. Full variable domain (remainder filled in from reference TRBV19 and TRBJ2-2): DGGITQSPKYLFRKEGQNVTLSCEQNLNHDAMYWYRQDPGQGLRLIYYSQIVNDFQKGDIAEGYSVSREKKESFPLTVTSAQKNPTAFYLCASSMLMGRGRIGELFFGEGSRLTVL.